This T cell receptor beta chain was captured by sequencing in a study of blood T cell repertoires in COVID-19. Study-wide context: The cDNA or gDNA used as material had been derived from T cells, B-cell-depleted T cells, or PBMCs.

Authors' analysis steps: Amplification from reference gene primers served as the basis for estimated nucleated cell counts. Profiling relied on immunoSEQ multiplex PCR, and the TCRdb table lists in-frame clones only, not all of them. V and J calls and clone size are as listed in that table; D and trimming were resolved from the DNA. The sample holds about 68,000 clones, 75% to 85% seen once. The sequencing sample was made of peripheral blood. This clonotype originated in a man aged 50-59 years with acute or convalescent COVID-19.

The CDR3 spells CASSQYRGDTEAFF. CDR3 DNA: TGTGCCAGCAGCCAGTACAGGGGGGACACTGAAGCTTTCTTT. The chain joins TRBV3-1 (or the pseudogene TRBV3-2) to TRBJ1-1; 8 bases match TRBD1. CDR1 LGHDT and CDR2 YNNKEL come from the germline V gene (reference sequence). V lost 3 bases to trimming and J lost 3 bases; unmatched junction nucleotides: 3. This CDR3 has 14 amino acids.